The following is a TCR beta chain sequence with its context. This sample was included in a study of T cell changes during pregnancy in multiple sclerosis. Germline CDR1 and CDR2: ENHRY and SYGVKD. There are 13 residues in the CDR3. The ends lost 5 bases at V and 3 bases at J; junction bases unmatched: 2. Sequencing was performed with immunoSEQ multiplex PCR; in TCRdb, only in-frame clones are kept and a portion is missing. The sample has about 49,000 clones, roughly 89% seen once. This sample comprised peripheral blood, obtained after pregnancy. The gene calls are TRBV10-3 and TRBJ1-2; TRBD1 aligns across 8 bases. The clonotype was recovered from a female donor in good health, enrolled as a control in a pregnancy study. CDR3 residues: CAISPDRDYGYTF. The CDR3 nucleotides are TGTGCCATCAGTCCGGACAGGGACTATGGCTACACCTTC.